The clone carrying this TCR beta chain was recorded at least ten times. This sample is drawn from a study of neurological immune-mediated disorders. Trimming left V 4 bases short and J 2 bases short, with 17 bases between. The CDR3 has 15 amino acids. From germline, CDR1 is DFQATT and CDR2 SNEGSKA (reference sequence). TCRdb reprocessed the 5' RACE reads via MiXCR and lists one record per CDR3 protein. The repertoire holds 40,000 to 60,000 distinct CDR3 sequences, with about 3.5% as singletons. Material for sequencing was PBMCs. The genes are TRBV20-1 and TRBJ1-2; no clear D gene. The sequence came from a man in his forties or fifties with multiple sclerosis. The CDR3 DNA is TGCAGTGCTATTCTTCCTCCCGTCGCCAACTATGGCTACACCTTC. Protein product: CSAILPPVANYGYTF.